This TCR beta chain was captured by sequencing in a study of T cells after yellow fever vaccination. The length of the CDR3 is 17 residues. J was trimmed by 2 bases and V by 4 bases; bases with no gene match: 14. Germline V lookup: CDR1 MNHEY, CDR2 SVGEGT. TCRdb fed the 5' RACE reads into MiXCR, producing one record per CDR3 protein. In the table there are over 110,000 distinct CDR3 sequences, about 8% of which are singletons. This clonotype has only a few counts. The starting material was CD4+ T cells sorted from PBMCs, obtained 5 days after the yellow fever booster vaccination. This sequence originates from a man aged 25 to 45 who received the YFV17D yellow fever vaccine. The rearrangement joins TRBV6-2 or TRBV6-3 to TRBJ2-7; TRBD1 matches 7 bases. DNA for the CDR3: TGTGCCAGCAGTTTCCGTCGGACAGGCGAAATTACCTACGAGCAGTACTTC. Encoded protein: CASSFRRTGEITYEQYF.